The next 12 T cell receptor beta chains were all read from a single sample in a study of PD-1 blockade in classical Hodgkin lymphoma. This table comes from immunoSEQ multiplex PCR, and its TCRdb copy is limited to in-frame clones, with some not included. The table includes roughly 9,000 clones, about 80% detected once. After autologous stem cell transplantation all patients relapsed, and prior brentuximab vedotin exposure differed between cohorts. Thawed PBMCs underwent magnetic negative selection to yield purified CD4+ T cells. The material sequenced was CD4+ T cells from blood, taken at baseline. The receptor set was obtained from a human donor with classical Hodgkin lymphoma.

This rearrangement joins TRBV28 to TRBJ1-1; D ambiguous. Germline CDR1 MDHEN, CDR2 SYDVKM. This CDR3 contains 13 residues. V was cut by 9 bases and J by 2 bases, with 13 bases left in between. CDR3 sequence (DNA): TGTGCCAGTAAAACAGATATTAACACTGAAGCTTTCTTT. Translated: CASKTDINTEAFF.

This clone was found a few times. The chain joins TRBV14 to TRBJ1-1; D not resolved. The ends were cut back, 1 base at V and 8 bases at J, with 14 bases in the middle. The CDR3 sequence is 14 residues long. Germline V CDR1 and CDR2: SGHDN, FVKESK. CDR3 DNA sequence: TGTGCCAGCAGCCAAGTTGGCATTTCGGGCGAAGCTTTCTTT. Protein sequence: CASSQVGISGEAFF.

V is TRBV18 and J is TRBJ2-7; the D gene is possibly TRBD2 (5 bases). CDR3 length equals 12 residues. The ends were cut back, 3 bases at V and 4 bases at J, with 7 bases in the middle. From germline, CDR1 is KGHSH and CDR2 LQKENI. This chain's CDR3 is CASSPRGYEQYF. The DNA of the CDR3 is TGTGCCAGCTCACCCCGGGGATACGAGCAGTACTTC.

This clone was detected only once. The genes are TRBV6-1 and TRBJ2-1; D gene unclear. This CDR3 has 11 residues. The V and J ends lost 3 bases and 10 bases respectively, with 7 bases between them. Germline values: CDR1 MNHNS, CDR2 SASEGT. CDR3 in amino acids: CASSEIGEQFF. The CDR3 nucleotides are TGTGCCAGCAGTGAGATAGGGGAGCAGTTCTTC.

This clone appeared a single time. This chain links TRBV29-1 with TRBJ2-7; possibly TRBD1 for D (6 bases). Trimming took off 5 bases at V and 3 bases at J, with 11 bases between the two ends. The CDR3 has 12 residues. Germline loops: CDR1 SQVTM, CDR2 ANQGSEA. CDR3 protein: CSVLRTDYEQYF. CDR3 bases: TGCAGCGTTCTCCGGACAGACTACGAGCAGTACTTC.

The CDR3 DNA reads as TGCGCCAGCAGGGGGGCGCCCACCTATGGCTACACCTTC. Translation gives CASRGAPTYGYTF. The gene calls are TRBV10-2 and TRBJ1-2, with a possible D match to TRBD1 (6 bases). V lost 6 bases and J 4 bases, leaving 12 bases between the germline ends. CDR1 WSHSY and CDR2 SAAADI come from the germline V gene. This CDR3 contains 13 residues.

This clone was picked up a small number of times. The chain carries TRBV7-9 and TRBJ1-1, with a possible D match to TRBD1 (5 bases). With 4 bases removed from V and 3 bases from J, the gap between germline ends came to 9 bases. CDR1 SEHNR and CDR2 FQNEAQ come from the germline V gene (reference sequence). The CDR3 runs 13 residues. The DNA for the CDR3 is TGTGCCAGCAGCTCTGGGGGGTACACTGAAGCTTTCTTT. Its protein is CASSSGGYTEAFF.

The CDR3 loop is CASSLVRIAGDEQFF. The CDR3 region has the DNA TGTGCCAGCAGCTTAGTTAGGATAGCTGGCGATGAGCAGTTCTTC. V usage is TRBV7-9 and J usage is TRBJ2-1; the D is unclear. The CDR3 totals 15 residues. Germline-derived CDR1 and CDR2 are SEHNR and FQNEAQ (reference sequence). The germline V and J ends were trimmed by 1 base and 8 bases, with 15 bases remaining between them.

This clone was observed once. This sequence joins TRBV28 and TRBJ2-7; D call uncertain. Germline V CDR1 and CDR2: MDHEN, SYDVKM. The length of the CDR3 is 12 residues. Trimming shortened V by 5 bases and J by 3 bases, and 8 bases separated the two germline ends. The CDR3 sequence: CASSPTYYEQYF. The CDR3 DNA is TGTGCCAGCAGTCCGACCTACTACGAGCAGTACTTC.

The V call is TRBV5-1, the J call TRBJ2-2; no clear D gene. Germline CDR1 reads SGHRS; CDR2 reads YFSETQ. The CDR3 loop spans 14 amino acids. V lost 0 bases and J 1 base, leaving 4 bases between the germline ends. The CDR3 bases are TGCGCCAGCAGCTTGGGCGGGAACACCGGGGAGCTGTTTTTT. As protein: CASSLGGNTGELFF.

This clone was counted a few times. CDR3 protein: CASSVGLAGSYEQYF. The CDR3 DNA is TGTGCCAGCAGCGTAGGACTAGCAGGCTCCTACGAGCAGTACTTC. The chain recombines TRBV9 with TRBJ2-7, with 7 bases lining up with TRBD2. This CDR3 is 15 amino acids long. Looked up from germline, CDR1 is SGDLS and CDR2 is YYNGEE. Trimming at V came to 0 bases and at J to 0 bases, leaving 3 bases not matched to a gene.

CDR3 region: CASSSGRGTEAFF. DNA of the CDR3: TGTGCCAGCAGTTCAGGGAGGGGAACTGAAGCTTTCTTT. The gene calls are TRBV27 and TRBJ1-1; tentatively, D is TRBD1 (5 bases). The CDR3 is 13 residues long. Trimming left V 4 bases short and J 5 bases short, with 11 bases between. Germline V gives CDR1 MNHEY, CDR2 SMNVEV (reference sequence).